This TCR beta chain derives from a study of human T cells and chemical hapten exposure. Whole-study context: Reading of the patch tests, which applied 0.01% DPC to the upper back, occurred at 6 days.

Stated time point: patch test 1, 2 weeks after DPC sensitization. Treatment in this sample: therapeutic diphenylcyclopropenone sensitization with weekly scalp DPC. This clonotype was counted only a few times. The target antigen is unknown. MiXCR, applied by TCRdb to the RACE reads, yields one record per CDR3 protein. The sample holds around 340,000 distinct CDR3 sequences, roughly 6.9% seen once. General study results and limits: The formation of large CDR3 similarity clusters by expanded TCRs significantly exceeded that of controls.

Germline CDR1 and CDR2: LGHNA and YNFKEQ. This CDR3 has 15 residues. V lost 1 base and J lost 2, with 11 bases in between. The sequences come from whole blood, collected in connection with sensitization to the hapten diphenylcyclopropenone (DPC). The clonotype comes from a woman aged 18-29 years with alopecia areata. Some clones in this sample may be carry-over from other donors' samples. This rearrangement joins TRBV4-2 to TRBJ1-2; D unresolved. This chain's CDR3 is CASSQVSGLNYGYTF. CDR3 sequence (DNA): TGTGCCAGCAGCCAAGTCAGTGGACTCAACTATGGCTACACCTTC.